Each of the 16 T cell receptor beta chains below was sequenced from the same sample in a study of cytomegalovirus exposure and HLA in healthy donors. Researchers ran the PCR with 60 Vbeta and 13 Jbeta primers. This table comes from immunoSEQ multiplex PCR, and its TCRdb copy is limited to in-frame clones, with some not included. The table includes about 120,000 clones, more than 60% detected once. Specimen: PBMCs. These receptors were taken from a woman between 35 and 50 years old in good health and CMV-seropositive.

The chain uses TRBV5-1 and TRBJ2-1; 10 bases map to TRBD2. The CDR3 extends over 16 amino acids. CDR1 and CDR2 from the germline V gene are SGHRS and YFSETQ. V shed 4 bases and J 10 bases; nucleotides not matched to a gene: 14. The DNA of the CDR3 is TGCGCCAGCAGCCCCGGTGGTCTAGCGGGAGCTAGCGAGCAGTTCTTC. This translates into CASSPGGLAGASEQFF.

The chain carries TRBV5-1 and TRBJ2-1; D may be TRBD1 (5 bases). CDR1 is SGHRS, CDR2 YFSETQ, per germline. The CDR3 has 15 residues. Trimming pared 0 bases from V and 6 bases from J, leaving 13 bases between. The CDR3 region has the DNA TGCGCCAGCAGCTTGGAGTCGGACATCTTCAATGAGCAGTTCTTC. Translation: CASSLESDIFNEQFF.

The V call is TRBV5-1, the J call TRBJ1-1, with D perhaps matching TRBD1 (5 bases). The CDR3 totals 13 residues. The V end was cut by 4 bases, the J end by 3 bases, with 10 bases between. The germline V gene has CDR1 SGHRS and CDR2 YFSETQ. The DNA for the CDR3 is TGCGCCAGCAGCCCAACGGGGGACACTGAAGCTTTCTTT. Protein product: CASSPTGDTEAFF.

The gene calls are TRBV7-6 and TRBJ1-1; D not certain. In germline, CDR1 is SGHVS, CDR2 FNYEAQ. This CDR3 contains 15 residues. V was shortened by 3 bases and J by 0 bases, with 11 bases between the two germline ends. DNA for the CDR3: TGTGCCAGCAGCTTCGCCCTCGGGTTGAACACTGAAGCTTTCTTT. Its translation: CASSFALGLNTEAFF. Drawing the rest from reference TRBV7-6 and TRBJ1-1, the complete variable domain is GAGVSQSPRYKVTKRGQDVALRCDPISGHVSLYWYRQALGQGPEFLTYFNYEAQQDKSGLPNDRFSAERPEGSISTLTIQRTEQRDSAMYRCASSFALGLNTEAFFGQGTRLTVV.

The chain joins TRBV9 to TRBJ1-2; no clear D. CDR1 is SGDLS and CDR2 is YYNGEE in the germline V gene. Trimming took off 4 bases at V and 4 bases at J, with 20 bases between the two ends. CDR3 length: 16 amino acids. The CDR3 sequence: CASSPKRSAALYGYTF. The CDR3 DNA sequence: TGTGCCAGCAGCCCCAAACGTTCGGCGGCTCTCTATGGCTACACCTTC. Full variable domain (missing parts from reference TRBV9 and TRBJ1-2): DSGVTQTPKHLITATGQRVTLRCSPRSGDLSVYWYQQSLDQGLQFLIQYYNGEERAKGNILERFSAQQFPDLHSELNLSSLELGDSALYFCASSPKRSAALYGYTFGSGTRLTVV.

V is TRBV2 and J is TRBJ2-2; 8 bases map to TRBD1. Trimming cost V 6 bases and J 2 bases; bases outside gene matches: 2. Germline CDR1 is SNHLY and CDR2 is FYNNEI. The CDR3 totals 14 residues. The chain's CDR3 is CASRQGANTGELFF. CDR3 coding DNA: TGTGCCAGCAGGCAGGGGGCAAACACCGGGGAGCTGTTTTTT.

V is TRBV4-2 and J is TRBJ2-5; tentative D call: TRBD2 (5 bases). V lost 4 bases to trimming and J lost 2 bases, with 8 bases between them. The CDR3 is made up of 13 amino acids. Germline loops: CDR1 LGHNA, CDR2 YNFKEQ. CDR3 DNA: TGTGCCAGCAGCCGAGCGGTTCAAGAGACCCAGTACTTC. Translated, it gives CASSRAVQETQYF.

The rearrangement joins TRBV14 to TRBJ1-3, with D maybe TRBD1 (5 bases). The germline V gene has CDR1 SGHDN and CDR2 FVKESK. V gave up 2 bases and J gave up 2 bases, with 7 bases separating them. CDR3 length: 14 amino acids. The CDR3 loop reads CASSQPGAGNTIYF. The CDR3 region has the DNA TGTGCCAGCAGCCAACCGGGGGCTGGAAACACCATATATTTT.

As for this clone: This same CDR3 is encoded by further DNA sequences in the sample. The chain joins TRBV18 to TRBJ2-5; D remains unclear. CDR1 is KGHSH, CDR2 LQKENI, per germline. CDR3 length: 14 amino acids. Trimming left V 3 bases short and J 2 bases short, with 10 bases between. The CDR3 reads CASSPPHGQETQYF. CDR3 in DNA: TGTGCCAGCTCACCCCCCCACGGGCAAGAGACCCAGTACTTC.

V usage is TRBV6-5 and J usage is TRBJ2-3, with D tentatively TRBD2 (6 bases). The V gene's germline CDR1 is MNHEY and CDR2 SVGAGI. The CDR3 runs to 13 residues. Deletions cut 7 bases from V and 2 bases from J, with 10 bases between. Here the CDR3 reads CASKEGPTDTQYF. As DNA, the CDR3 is TGTGCCAGCAAGGAGGGTCCCACAGATACGCAGTATTTT.

The CDR3 loop reads CASSARTRNTGELFF. Here the CDR3 DNA reads TGTGCCAGCAGCGCAAGGACTAGGAACACCGGGGAGCTGTTTTTT. The chain couples TRBV13 to TRBJ2-2, with 7 bases identical to TRBD2. The CDR3 has 15 residues. Germline CDR1 and CDR2: PRHDT and FYEKMQ (reference sequence). The V segment lost 5 bases and the J segment 1 base; nucleotides outside the gene matches: 4.

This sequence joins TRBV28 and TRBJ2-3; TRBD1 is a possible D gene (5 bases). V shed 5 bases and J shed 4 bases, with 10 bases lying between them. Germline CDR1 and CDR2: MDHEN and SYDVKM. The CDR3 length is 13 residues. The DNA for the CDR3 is TGTGCCAGCAGTGATTTGGGGCCAGATACGCAGTATTTT. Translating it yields CASSDLGPDTQYF. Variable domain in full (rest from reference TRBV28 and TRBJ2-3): DVKVTQSSRYLVKRTGEKVFLECVQDMDHENMFWYRQDPGLGLRLIYFSYDVKMKEKGDIPEGYSVSREKKERFSLILESASTNQTSMYLCASSDLGPDTQYFGPGTRLTVL.

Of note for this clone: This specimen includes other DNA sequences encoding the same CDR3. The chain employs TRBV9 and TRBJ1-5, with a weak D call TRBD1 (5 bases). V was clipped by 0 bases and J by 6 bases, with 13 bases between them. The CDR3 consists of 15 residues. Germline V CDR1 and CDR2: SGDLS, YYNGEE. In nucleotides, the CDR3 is TGTGCCAGCAGCGTAGGGGTAGGGGAGGGTCAGCCCCAGCATTTT. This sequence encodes CASSVGVGEGQPQHF. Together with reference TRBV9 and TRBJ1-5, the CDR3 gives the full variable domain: DSGVTQTPKHLITATGQRVTLRCSPRSGDLSVYWYQQSLDQGLQFLIQYYNGEERAKGNILERFSAQQFPDLHSELNLSSLELGDSALYFCASSVGVGEGQPQHFGDGTRLSIL.

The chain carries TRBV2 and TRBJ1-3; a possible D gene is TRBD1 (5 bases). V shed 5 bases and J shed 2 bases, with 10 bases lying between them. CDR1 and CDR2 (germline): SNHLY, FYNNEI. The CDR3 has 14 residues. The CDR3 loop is CASSRAGPGNTIYF. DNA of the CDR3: TGTGCCAGCAGTCGTGCAGGGCCTGGAAACACCATATATTTT.

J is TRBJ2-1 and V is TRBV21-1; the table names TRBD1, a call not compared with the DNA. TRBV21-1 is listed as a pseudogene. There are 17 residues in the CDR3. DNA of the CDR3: TGTGCCAGCAGCAAAGTCCCAAGCGACAGCTCCTACAATGAGCAGTTCTTC. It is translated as CASSKVPSDSSYNEQFF.

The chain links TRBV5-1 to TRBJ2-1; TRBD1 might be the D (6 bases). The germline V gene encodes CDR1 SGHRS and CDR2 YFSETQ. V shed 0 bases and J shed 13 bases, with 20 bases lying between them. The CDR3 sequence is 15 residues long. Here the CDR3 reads CASSLEGQRHSHQFF. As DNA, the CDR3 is TGCGCCAGCAGCTTGGAGGGACAAAGGCACTCACATCAGTTCTTC. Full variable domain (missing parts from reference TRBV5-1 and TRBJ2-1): KAGVTQTPRYLIKTRGQQVTLSCSPISGHRSVSWYQQTPGQGLQFLFEYFSETQRNKGNFPGRFSGRQFSNSRSEMNVSTLELGDSALYLCASSLEGQRHSHQFFGPGTRLTVL.